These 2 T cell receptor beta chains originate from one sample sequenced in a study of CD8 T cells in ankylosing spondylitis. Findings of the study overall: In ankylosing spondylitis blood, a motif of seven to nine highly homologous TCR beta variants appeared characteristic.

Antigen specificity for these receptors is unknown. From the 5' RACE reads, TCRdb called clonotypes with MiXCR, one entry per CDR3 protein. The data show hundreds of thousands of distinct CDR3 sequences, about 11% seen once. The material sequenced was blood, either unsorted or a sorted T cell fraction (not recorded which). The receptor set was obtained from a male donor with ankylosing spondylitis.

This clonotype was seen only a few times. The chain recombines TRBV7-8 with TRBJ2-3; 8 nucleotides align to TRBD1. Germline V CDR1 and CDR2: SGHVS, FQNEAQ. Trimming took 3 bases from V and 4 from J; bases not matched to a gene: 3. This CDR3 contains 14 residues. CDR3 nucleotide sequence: TGTGCCAGCAGCTTCAGGGGGCGCGCAGATACGCAGTATTTT. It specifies CASSFRGRADTQYF. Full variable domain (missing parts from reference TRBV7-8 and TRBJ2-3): GAGVSQSPRYKVAKRGQDVALRCDPISGHVSLFWYQQALGQGPEFLTYFQNEAQLDKSGLPSDRFFAERPEGSVSTLKIQRTQQEDSAVYLCASSFRGRADTQYFGPGTRLTVL.

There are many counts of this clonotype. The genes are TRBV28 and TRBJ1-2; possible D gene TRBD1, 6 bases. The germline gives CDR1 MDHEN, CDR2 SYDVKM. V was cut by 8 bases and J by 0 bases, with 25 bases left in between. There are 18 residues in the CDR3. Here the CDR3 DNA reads TGTGCCAGCCGAGGCGTCACCAGGACAGTAAGAGCTAACTATGGCTACACCTTC. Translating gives CASRGVTRTVRANYGYTF.